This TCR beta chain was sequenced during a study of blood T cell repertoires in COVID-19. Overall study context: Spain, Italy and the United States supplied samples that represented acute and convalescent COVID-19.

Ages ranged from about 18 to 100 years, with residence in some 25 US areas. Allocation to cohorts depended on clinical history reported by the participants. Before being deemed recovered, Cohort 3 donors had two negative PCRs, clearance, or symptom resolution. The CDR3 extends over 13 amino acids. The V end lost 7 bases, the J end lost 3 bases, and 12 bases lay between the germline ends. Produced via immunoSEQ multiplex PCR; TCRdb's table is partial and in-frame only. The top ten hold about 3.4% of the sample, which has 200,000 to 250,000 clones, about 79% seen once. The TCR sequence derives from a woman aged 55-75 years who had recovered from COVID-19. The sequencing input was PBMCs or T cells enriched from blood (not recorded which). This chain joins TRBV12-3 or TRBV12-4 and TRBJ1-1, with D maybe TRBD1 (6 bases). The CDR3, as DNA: TGTGCCAGCAACAATCCAGGGGACACTGAAGCTTTCTTT. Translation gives CASNNPGDTEAFF.